A selection of T cell receptor beta chains follows, all from one sample in a study of T cells in Graves' hyperthyroidism and ophthalmopathy. TCRdb used MiXCR to reprocess the multiplex PCR reads, holding one entry per CDR3 protein. The sample has some 560,000 distinct CDR3 sequences; about 15% are singletons. The sequenced sample consisted of blood. These TCRs come from a woman aged 25-40 years with Graves' hyperthyroidism. Each CDR3 is given with its conserved first and last residue. The order of the fields is CDR3 length, clone size, V gene, J gene, CDR3 protein. Some rows have no size entry. The others give once, few or many, or a class for an expanded clone.

CDR3 length: 14; clone size: NA; V gene: TRBV27; J gene: TRBJ1-4; CDR3 protein: CASSFGRSSEKLFF
CDR3 length: 12; clone size: NA; V gene: TRBV6-2/TRBV6-3; J gene: TRBJ2-5; CDR3 protein: CASTTGQETQYF
CDR3 length: 14; clone size: many; V gene: TRBV30; J gene: TRBJ1-2; CDR3 protein: CAWSVEASVTGYTF
CDR3 length: 13; clone size: many; V gene: TRBV15; J gene: TRBJ2-1; CDR3 protein: CATSRGLANEQFF
CDR3 length: 16; clone size: many; V gene: TRBV2; J gene: TRBJ2-2; CDR3 protein: CASSAQGQGWTGELFF
CDR3 length: 15; clone size: NA; V gene: TRBV19; J gene: TRBJ1-5; CDR3 protein: CATSSWCQDDQPQHF
CDR3 length: 15; clone size: many; V gene: TRBV9; J gene: TRBJ2-1; CDR3 protein: CASSVTSGGFNEQFF
CDR3 length: 18; clone size: NA; V gene: TRBV6-5; J gene: TRBJ2-3; CDR3 protein: CASSYWVSGRASADTQYF
CDR3 length: 14; clone size: many; V gene: TRBV20-1; J gene: TRBJ2-1; CDR3 protein: CSAIAPSAYNEQFF
CDR3 length: 15; clone size: NA; V gene: TRBV4-1; J gene: TRBJ2-7; CDR3 protein: CASSQGQGLSYEQYF
CDR3 length: 15; clone size: many; V gene: TRBV4-3; J gene: TRBJ2-7; CDR3 protein: CASSRTREGLYEQYF
CDR3 length: 19; clone size: NA; V gene: TRBV2; J gene: TRBJ2-3; CDR3 protein: CASSVASGGASGSTDTQYF
CDR3 length: 15; clone size: few; V gene: TRBV7-9; J gene: TRBJ2-1; CDR3 protein: CAGGSSGGNYNEQFF
CDR3 length: 17; clone size: few; V gene: TRBV20-1; J gene: TRBJ2-5; CDR3 protein: CSARDSSGRARVETQYF
CDR3 length: 16; clone size: few; V gene: TRBV18; J gene: TRBJ2-5; CDR3 protein: CASSPGTEEWKGTQYF
CDR3 length: 18; clone size: NA; V gene: TRBV27; J gene: TRBJ1-6; CDR3 protein: CASSSSDTLFPYNSPLHF
CDR3 length: 16; clone size: many; V gene: TRBV18; J gene: TRBJ1-5; CDR3 protein: CASSNGPRGGNQPQHF
CDR3 length: 15; clone size: few; V gene: TRBV6-1; J gene: TRBJ2-2; CDR3 protein: CASSQDTGEIGELFF
CDR3 length: 18; clone size: many; V gene: TRBV27; J gene: TRBJ1-6; CDR3 protein: CASSFRLQGGSYNSPLHF
CDR3 length: 12; clone size: NA; V gene: TRBV29-1; J gene: TRBJ2-5; CDR3 protein: CSVEFGGETQYF
CDR3 length: 17; clone size: many; V gene: TRBV2; J gene: TRBJ2-3; CDR3 protein: CASRRTSASGYTDTQYF
CDR3 length: 15; clone size: NA; V gene: TRBV2; J gene: TRBJ1-5; CDR3 protein: CAISPSGQGHQPQHF
CDR3 length: 13; clone size: many; V gene: TRBV30; J gene: TRBJ1-2; CDR3 protein: CAWRAGVPYGYTF
CDR3 length: 17; clone size: NA; V gene: TRBV6-1; J gene: TRBJ2-3; CDR3 protein: CASSFKTTALSTDTQYF
CDR3 length: 15; clone size: NA; V gene: TRBV10-3; J gene: TRBJ2-7; CDR3 protein: CAISDRTSGSNGQYF
CDR3 length: 14; clone size: many; V gene: TRBV5-1; J gene: TRBJ2-7; CDR3 protein: CASSLEAGPYEQYF